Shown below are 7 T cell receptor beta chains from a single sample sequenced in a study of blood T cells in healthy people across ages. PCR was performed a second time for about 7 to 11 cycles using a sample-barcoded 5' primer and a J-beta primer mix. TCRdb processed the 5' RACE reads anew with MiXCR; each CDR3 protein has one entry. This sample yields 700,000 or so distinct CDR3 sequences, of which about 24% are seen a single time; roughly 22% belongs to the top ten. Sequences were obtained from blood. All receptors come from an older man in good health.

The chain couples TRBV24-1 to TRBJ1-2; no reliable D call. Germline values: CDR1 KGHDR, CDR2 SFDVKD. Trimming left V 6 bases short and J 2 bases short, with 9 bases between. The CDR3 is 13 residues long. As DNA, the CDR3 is TGTGCCACCAGTCGGGATATGAACTATGGCTACACCTTC. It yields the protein CATSRDMNYGYTF.

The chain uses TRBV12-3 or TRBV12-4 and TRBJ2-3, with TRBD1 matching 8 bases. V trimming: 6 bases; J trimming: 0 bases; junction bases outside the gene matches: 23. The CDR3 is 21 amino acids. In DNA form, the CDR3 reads TGTGCCAGCAGGTGGACAGGGATCGGTGGTTCTGGTGACGCTAGCACAGATACGCAGTATTTT. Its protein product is CASRWTGIGGSGDASTDTQYF.

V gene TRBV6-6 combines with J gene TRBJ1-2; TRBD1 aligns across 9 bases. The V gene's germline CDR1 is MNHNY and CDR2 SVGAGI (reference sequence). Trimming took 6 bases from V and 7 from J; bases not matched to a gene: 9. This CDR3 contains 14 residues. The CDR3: CASSETGGAFGYTF. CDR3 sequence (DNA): TGTGCCAGCAGCGAAACAGGGGGCGCCTTTGGCTACACCTTC.

CDR3 amino acids: CASSGDSYYEQYF. The DNA for the CDR3 is TGTGCCAGCAGCGGAGACTCTTACTACGAGCAGTACTTC. The chain joins TRBV3-1 to TRBJ2-1; D remains ambiguous. Gene TRBJ2-7 matches the end of the DNA better, so the J call may be wrong. The CDR3 covers 13 residues. Per germline, CDR1 LGHDT and CDR2 YNNKEL (reference sequence).

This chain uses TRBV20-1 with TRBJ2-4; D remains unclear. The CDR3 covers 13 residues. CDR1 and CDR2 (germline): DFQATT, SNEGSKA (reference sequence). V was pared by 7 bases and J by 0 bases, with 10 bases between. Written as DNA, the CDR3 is TGCAGTGGGGTGGCAGGAGCCAAAAACATTCAGTACTTC. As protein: CSGVAGAKNIQYF.

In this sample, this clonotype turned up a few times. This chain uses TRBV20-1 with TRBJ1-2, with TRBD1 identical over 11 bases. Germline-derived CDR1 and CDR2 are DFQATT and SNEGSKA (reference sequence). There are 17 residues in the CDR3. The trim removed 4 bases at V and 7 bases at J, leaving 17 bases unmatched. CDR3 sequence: CSATLNLSPGQGVGYTF. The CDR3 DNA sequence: TGCAGTGCTACCTTAAATCTCTCCCCGGGACAGGGGGTTGGCTACACCTTC.

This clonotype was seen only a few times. CDR3 in amino acids: CASSFGPDGNTIYF. The CDR3 DNA is TGCGCCAGCAGCTTCGGGCCAGACGGAAACACCATATATTTT. This sequence joins TRBV5-1 and TRBJ1-3, with D uncertain. The CDR3 covers 14 residues. V shed 2 bases and J shed 4 bases, with 10 bases lying between them. Germline values: CDR1 SGHRS, CDR2 YFSETQ.